This entry lists 21 T cell receptor beta chains sequenced from one sample in a study of T cell repertoires in cytomegalovirus infection. Their target antigens are unknown. MiXCR, run by TCRdb on the reads, gives a single entry per CDR3 protein. The sample contains approximately 270,000 distinct CDR3 sequences, 22% of which appear only once. This material consisted of cultured PBMCs, taken from culture after CMV antigen stimulation. Receptors originate from a human donor in good health (CMV status not recorded). Some clones in this sample may be carry-over from other donors' samples.

This chain connects TRBV20-1 to TRBJ2-1; D unclear. CDR1 and CDR2 from the germline V gene are DFQATT and SNEGSKA (reference sequence). The V end was cut by 6 bases, the J end by 7 bases, with 16 bases between. This CDR3 has 13 residues. The CDR3 nucleotides read TGCAGTGCCCCGACCTCCCTGGGGAATGAGCAGTTCTTC. It codes for CSAPTSLGNEQFF.

The V and J genes are TRBV6-2 or TRBV6-3 and TRBJ2-7; D is unclear. Trimming removed 7 bases from V and 1 base from J, with 5 bases in between. This CDR3 comprises 11 residues. CDR1 is MNHEY, CDR2 SVGEGT, per germline. The CDR3 bases are TGTGCCAGCACCGATTCCTACGAGCAGTACTTC. It encodes CASTDSYEQYF.

The V gene is TRBV24-1, the J gene TRBJ2-1, with D perhaps TRBD2 (6 bases). Germline V gives CDR1 KGHDR, CDR2 SFDVKD. V gave up 11 bases and J gave up 7 bases, with 11 bases separating them. The length of the CDR3 is 11 residues. CDR3 protein: CAIQAGNEQFF. In DNA, the CDR3 is TGTGCCATTCAGGCGGGGAATGAGCAGTTCTTC.

The genes are TRBV7-2 and TRBJ2-2, with D uncertain. This CDR3 comprises 14 residues. The V end lost 5 bases, the J end lost 0 bases, and 7 bases lay between the germline ends. Germline V gene sequence: CDR1 SGHTA, CDR2 FQGNSA. CDR3 sequence (DNA): TGTGCCAGCAGCCTTGACACGAACACCGGGGAGCTGTTTTTT. Residues: CASSLDTNTGELFF. Supplemented by reference TRBV7-2 and TRBJ2-2, the full variable domain reads GAGVSQSPSNKVTEKGKDVELRCDPISGHTALYWYRQSLGQGLEFLIYFQGNSAPDKSGLPSDRFSAERTGGSVSTLTIQRTQQEDSAVYLCASSLDTNTGELFFGEGSRLTVL.

There are a few counts of this clonotype. The rearrangement links TRBV6-2 or TRBV6-3 to TRBJ1-1; D ambiguous. Germline CDR1 is MNHEY and CDR2 is SVGEGT. The CDR3 contains 15 residues. Trimming removed 4 bases from V and 3 bases from J, with 15 bases in between. The CDR3 sequence: CASSWTFEKDTEAFF. In DNA, the CDR3 is TGTGCCAGCAGTTGGACCTTTGAAAAGGACACTGAAGCTTTCTTT.

The chain joins TRBV6-2 or TRBV6-3 to TRBJ2-1; D is uncertain. The V gene lost 6 bases and the J gene lost 8 bases, with 8 bases spanning the gap. CDR3 length: 11 residues. Germline CDR1 and CDR2: MNHEY and SVGEGT. CDR3 nucleotide sequence: TGTGCCAGCAGCCGCAGCCATGAGCAGTTCTTC. Translation: CASSRSHEQFF.

This clonotype was counted only a few times. The chain has TRBV4-3 and TRBJ1-1; TRBD1 matches 7 bases. The CDR3 is made up of 15 amino acids. Unmatched junction bases numbered 7, after V lost 4 bases and J lost 2 bases. Germline assignment: CDR1 LGHNA and CDR2 YSLEER. CDR3 protein: CASSPAGTANTEAFF. CDR3 bases: TGCGCCAGCAGCCCAGCCGGGACAGCAAACACTGAAGCTTTCTTT.

This clonotype was observed many times. The chain is built from TRBV7-2 and TRBJ1-4; a possible D gene is TRBD1 (5 bases). The V gene lost 0 bases and the J gene lost 7 bases, with 9 bases spanning the gap. The CDR3 totals 14 residues. The germline gives CDR1 SGHTA, CDR2 FQGNSA. The CDR3 bases are TGTGCCAGCAGCTTAGCGGGGGGGGTTGAAAAACTGTTTTTT. Its translation is CASSLAGGVEKLFF.

This clonotype has a single count. The chain uses TRBV2 and TRBJ1-1; D gene unclear. The CDR3 spans 15 residues. The germline gives CDR1 SNHLY, CDR2 FYNNEI. Trimming pared 0 bases from V and 0 bases from J, leaving 8 bases between. The CDR3, as DNA: TGTGCCAGCAGTGAAGCTAAACTCCTGAACACTGAAGCTTTCTTT. This sequence encodes CASSEAKLLNTEAFF. The full variable domain, with the rest looked up from reference TRBV2 and TRBJ1-1, is EPEVTQTPSHQVTQMGQEVILRCVPISNHLYFYWYRQILGQKVEFLVSFYNNEISEKSEIFDDQFSVERPDGSNFTLKIRSTKLEDSAMYFCASSEAKLLNTEAFFGQGTRLTVV.

This clonotype was detected a few times. This chain uses TRBV12-3 or TRBV12-4 with TRBJ1-4; TRBD1 might be the D (6 bases). Trimming pared 5 bases from V and 0 bases from J, leaving 19 bases between. CDR3 length: 18 residues. In DNA form, the CDR3 reads TGTGCCAGCAGTCCGCGGACAGTGGGAACGTCAACTAATGAAAAACTGTTTTTT. It encodes CASSPRTVGTSTNEKLFF.

In its sample, this clonotype was seen a few times. V and J are TRBV6-2 or TRBV6-3 and TRBJ2-1; TRBD2 matches at 15 bases. CDR3 length equals 18 residues. Unmatched junction bases numbered 23, after V lost 7 bases and J lost 16 bases. Germline V gene lookup returns CDR1 MNHEY and CDR2 SVGEGT. DNA of the CDR3: TGTGCCAGCATCCAGAGGCCCGGGGGACTAGCGGGAGGTCTCCCCAGCTTCTTC. Protein: CASIQRPGGLAGGLPSFF.

V is TRBV4-2 and J is TRBJ2-3, with 9 bases fitting TRBD2. The V gene's germline CDR1 is LGHNA and CDR2 YNFKEQ. J lost 13 bases, V lost 1 base, and 0 bases had no gene match. The CDR3 length is 11 residues. CDR3 sequence reads: CASSQGGREYF. CDR3 sequence (DNA): TGTGCCAGCAGCCAAGGCGGGAGGGAGTATTTT.

This clonotype was counted many times. The J gene is TRBJ2-3, the V gene TRBV25-1; 11 nucleotides align to TRBD2. Unmatched junction bases numbered 5, after V lost 7 bases and J lost 2 bases. Germline CDR1 is MGHDK and CDR2 is SYGVNS. This CDR3 contains 15 residues. CDR3 DNA: TGTGCCAGCAAAGGGACTAGCGGATACACAGATACGCAGTATTTT. This encodes CASKGTSGYTDTQYF.

A few counts support this clonotype. CDR3: CASSLGGVNNEQFF. The CDR3, as DNA: TGTGCCAGCAGCTTAGGTGGAGTAAACAATGAGCAGTTCTTC. This chain joins TRBV7-2 and TRBJ2-1; D is uncertain. The CDR3 sequence is 14 residues long. The ends were cut back, 1 base at V and 5 bases at J, with 9 bases in the middle. Per the germline V gene, CDR1 is SGHTA and CDR2 is FQGNSA.

This clonotype has only a few counts. The J gene is TRBJ2-1, the V gene TRBV5-4; TRBD2 matches 16 bases. Germline values: CDR1 SGHNT, CDR2 YYREEE (reference sequence). The CDR3 is 17 residues long. With V trimmed by 4 bases and J by 2 bases, 3 bases remained unmatched. CDR3: CASSPGTSGRAYNEQFF. As DNA, the CDR3 is TGTGCCAGCAGCCCCGGGACTAGCGGGAGGGCCTACAATGAGCAGTTCTTC.

This clonotype came up many times. The CDR3 loop reads CASSDGQGAADTQYF. The CDR3 DNA follows: TGTGCCAGCAGCGACGGACAGGGGGCCGCAGATACGCAGTATTTT. This chain connects TRBV7-2 to TRBJ2-3; 11 bases align to TRBD1. Looked up from germline, CDR1 is SGHTA and CDR2 is FQGNSA. CDR3 size: 15 residues. The V and J ends lost 5 bases and 4 bases, in that order; junction bases with no gene match: 5.

This clonotype was counted many times. The rearrangement joins TRBV6-1 to TRBJ1-2; D remains unclear. This CDR3 is 15 amino acids long. The V end was cut by 0 bases, the J end by 4 bases, with 12 bases between. The V gene's germline CDR1 is MNHNS and CDR2 SASEGT. In DNA form, the CDR3 reads TGTGCCAGCAGTGAAGCCTTCGTAGGGCCCTATGGCTACACCTTC. Translating gives CASSEAFVGPYGYTF.

The V call is TRBV6-2 or TRBV6-3, the J call TRBJ2-3; no clear D. Looked up from germline, CDR1 is MNHEY and CDR2 is SVGEGT. The V end lost 7 bases, the J end lost 0 bases, and 11 bases lay between the germline ends. The CDR3 consists of 14 residues. Here the CDR3 DNA reads TGTGCCAGCACATACCGATGGAGCACAGATACGCAGTATTTT. This sequence encodes CASTYRWSTDTQYF.

The rearrangement links TRBV10-2 to TRBJ2-5; 10 bases fit TRBD2. The CDR3 runs 13 residues. Germline values: CDR1 WSHSY, CDR2 SAAADI. J gave up 2 bases and V 6 bases, and 0 bases lay outside the gene matches. CDR3 nucleotides: TGCGCCAGCAGACTAGCGGGACAAGAGACCCAGTACTTC. Protein: CASRLAGQETQYF.

The chain combines TRBV4-3 with TRBJ1-2; D gene uncertain. The CDR3 has 14 amino acids. The V gene lost 0 bases and the J gene lost 5 bases, with 10 bases spanning the gap. Per the germline V gene, CDR1 is LGHNA and CDR2 is YSLEER. The DNA for the CDR3 is TGCGCCAGCAGCCAAGATCCGGGTCCTTATGGCTACACCTTC. This translates into CASSQDPGPYGYTF.

This sequence joins TRBV3-1 and TRBJ2-1; tentative D call: TRBD2 (5 bases). The V and J ends lost 8 bases and 3 bases respectively, with 14 bases between them. CDR1 and CDR2 (germline): LGHDT, YNNKEL (reference sequence). This CDR3 comprises 14 residues. This chain's CDR3 is CASGRQEVYNEQFF. In nucleotides, the CDR3 is TGTGCCAGCGGCCGTCAGGAGGTCTACAATGAGCAGTTCTTC.